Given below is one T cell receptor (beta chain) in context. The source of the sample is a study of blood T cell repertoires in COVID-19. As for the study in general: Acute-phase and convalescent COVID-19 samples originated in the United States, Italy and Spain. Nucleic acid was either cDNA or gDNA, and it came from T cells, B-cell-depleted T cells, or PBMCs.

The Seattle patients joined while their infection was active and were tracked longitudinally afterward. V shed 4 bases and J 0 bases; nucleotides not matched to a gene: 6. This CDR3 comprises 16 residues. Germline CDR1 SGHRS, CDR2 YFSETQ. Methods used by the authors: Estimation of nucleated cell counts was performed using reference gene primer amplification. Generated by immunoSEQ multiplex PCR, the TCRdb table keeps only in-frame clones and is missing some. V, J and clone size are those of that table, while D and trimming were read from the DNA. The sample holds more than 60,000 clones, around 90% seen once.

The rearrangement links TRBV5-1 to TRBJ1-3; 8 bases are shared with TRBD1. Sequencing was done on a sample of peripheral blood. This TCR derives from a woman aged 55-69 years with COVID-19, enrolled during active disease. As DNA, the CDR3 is TGCGCCAGCAGCCCGATTGACAGGGGCTCTGGAAACACCATATATTTT. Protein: CASSPIDRGSGNTIYF.